This is a list of T cell receptor beta chains from one sample in a study of monozygotic twins with inflammatory bowel disease. TCRdb reanalyzed the 5' RACE reads, giving one entry per CDR3 protein sequence and no DNA. The sample data list about 330,000 distinct CDR3 sequences. Sequences were obtained from blood. The receptors here all came from a human donor with ulcerative colitis or Crohn's disease, or a healthy co-twin of an affected twin (not recorded which). CDR3s include the opening cysteine and the closing phenylalanine or tryptophan.

TRBJ2-1,TRBV11-2,CASSFSRGLSYNEQFF
TRBJ1-3,TRBV12-3/TRBV12-4,CASSKQASRNTIYF
TRBJ2-1,TRBV20-1,CSARPINANEQFF
TRBJ1-2,TRBV12-3/TRBV12-4,CASSLTGTGSYGYTF
TRBJ1-4,TRBV2,CASRDRGGNSNEKLFF
TRBJ2-1,TRBV24-1,CATSARGSSYNEQFF
TRBJ2-7,TRBV20-1,CSAREAGYEQYF
TRBJ2-3,TRBV27,CASSITRTGSTDTQYF
TRBJ2-7,TRBV5-1,CASSNTGVDYEQYF
TRBJ2-1,TRBV29-1,CSAQGVIYNSYNEQFF
TRBJ1-2,TRBV4-3,CASSQESGQGYLLGYTF
TRBJ1-1,TRBV2,CASSAHGNTEAFF
TRBJ2-1,TRBV28,CASSLWGREQFF
TRBJ2-1,TRBV6-2/TRBV6-3,CASSSSHEQFF
TRBJ1-2,TRBV20-1,CSAGSRSSNYGYTF
TRBJ2-5,TRBV12-3/TRBV12-4,CASSPKETQYF
TRBJ1-6,TRBV28,CASSLWGGVAYNSPLHF
TRBJ2-2,TRBV6-5,CASSYSTGGNWPGELFF
TRBJ1-5,TRBV20-1,CSARVGASNQPQHF
TRBJ2-7,TRBV7-9,CASSLAGVDYEQYF
TRBJ1-4,TRBV30,CAWSVLRATNEKLFF